This TCR beta chain was retrieved from a study of blood T cell repertoires in COVID-19. The authors' processing: Reference gene primer amplification gave nucleated cell count estimates. Assay: immunoSEQ multiplex PCR; the TCRdb copy retains only in-frame clones and omits some. The V and J calls and clone size were taken over from that table, and D and trimming were inferred from the DNA. Among 40,000 to 50,000 clones listed, roughly nine tenths were seen once. Germline CDR1 reads LNHDA; CDR2 reads SQIVND (reference sequence). The CDR3 loop spans 14 amino acids. The V gene lost 3 bases and the J gene lost 4 bases, with 13 bases spanning the gap.

The TCR sequence derives from a human donor in a cohort sampled during active COVID-19. V usage is TRBV19 and J usage is TRBJ2-7, with D possibly matching TRBD1 (6 bases). The specimen was peripheral blood. The CDR3 spells CASSITGLVYEQYF. The CDR3 DNA sequence: TGTGCCAGTAGTATCACAGGGTTGGTTTACGAGCAGTACTTC.